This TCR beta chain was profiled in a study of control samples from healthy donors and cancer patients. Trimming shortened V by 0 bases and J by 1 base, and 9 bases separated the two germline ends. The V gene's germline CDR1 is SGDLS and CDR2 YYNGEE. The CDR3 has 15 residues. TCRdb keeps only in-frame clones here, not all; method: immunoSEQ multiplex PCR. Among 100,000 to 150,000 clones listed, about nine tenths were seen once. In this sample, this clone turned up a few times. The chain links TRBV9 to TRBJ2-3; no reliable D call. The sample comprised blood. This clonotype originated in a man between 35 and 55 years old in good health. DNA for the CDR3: TGTGCCAGCAGCGTAGCGGTATCTGGCACAGATACGCAGTATTTT. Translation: CASSVAVSGTDTQYF. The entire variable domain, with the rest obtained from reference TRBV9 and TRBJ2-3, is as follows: DSGVTQTPKHLITATGQRVTLRCSPRSGDLSVYWYQQSLDQGLQFLIQYYNGEERAKGNILERFSAQQFPDLHSELNLSSLELGDSALYFCASSVAVSGTDTQYFGPGTRLTVL.